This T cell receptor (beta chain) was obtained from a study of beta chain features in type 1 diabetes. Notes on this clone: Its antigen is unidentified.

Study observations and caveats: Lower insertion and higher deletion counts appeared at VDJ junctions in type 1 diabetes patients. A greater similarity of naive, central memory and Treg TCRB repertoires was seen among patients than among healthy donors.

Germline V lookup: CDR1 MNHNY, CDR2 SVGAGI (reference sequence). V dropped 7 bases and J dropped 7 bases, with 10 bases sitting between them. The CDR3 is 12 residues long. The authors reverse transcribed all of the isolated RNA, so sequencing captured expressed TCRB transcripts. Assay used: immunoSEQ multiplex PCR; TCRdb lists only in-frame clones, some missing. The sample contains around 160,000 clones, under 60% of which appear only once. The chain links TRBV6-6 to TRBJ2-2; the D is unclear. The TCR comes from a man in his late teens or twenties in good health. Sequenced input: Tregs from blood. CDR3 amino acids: CASNPVVGELFF. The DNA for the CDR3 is TGTGCCAGCAATCCCGTAGTCGGGGAGCTGTTTTTT.